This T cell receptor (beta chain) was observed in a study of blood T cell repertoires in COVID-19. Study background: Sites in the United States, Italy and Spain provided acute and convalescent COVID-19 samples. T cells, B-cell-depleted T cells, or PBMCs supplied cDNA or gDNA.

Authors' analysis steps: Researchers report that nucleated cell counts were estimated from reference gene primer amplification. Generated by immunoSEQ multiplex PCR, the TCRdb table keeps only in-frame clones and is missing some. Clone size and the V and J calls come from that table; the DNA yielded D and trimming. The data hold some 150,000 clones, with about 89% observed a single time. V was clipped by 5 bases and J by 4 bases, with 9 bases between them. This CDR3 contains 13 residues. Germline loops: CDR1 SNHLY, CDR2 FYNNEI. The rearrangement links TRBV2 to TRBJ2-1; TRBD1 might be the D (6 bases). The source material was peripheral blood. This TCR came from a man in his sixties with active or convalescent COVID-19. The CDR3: CASSRTVYNEQFF. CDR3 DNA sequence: TGTGCCAGCAGTCGGACAGTTTACAATGAGCAGTTCTTC.